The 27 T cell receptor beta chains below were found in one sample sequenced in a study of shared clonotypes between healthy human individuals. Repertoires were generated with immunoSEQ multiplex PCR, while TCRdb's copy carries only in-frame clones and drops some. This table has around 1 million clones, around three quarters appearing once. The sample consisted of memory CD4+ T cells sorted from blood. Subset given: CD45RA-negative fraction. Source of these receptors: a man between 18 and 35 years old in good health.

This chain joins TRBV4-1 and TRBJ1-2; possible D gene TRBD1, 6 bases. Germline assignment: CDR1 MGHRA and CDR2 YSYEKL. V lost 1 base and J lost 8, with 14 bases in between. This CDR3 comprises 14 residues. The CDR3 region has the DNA TGCGCCAGCAGCCAAGGCATAGGGGGGTACGGCTACACCTTC. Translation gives CASSQGIGGYGYTF.

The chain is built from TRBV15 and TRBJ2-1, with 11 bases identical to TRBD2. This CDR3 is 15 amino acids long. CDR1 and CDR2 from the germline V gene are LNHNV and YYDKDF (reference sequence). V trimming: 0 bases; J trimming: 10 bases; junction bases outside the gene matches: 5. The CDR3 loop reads CATSRDRLAGGEQFF. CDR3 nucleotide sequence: TGTGCCACCAGCAGAGATCGCCTAGCGGGGGGAGAGCAGTTCTTC.

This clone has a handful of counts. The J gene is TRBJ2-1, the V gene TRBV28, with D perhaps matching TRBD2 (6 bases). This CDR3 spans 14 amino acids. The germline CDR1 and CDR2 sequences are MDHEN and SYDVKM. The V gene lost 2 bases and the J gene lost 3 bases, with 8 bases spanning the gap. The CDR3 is CASSLSGLYNEQFF. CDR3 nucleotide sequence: TGTGCCAGCAGTTTAAGCGGGCTCTACAATGAGCAGTTCTTC.

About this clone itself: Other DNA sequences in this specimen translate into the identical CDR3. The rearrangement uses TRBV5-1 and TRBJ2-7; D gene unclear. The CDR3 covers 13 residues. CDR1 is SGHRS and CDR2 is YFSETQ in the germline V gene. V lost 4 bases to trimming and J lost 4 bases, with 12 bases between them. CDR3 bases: TGCGCCAGCAGCGTGACTTCTTCGTACGAGCAGTACTTC. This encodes CASSVTSSYEQYF. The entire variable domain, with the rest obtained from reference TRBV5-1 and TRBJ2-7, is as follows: KAGVTQTPRYLIKTRGQQVTLSCSPISGHRSVSWYQQTPGQGLQFLFEYFSETQRNKGNFPGRFSGRQFSNSRSEMNVSTLELGDSALYLCASSVTSSYEQYFGPGTRLTVT.

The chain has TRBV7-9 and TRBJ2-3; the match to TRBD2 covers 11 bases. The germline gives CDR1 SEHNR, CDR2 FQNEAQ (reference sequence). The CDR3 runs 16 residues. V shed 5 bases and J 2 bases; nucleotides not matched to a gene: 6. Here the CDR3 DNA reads TGTGCCAGCAGCGTCCGACTAGCGGGACCCACAGATACGCAGTATTTT. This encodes CASSVRLAGPTDTQYF.

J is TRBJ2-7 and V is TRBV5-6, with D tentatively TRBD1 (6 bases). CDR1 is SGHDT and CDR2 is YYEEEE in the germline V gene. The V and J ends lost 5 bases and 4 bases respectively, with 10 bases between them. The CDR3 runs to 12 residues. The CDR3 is CASSVGAYEQYF. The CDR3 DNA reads TGTGCCAGCAGTGTGGGGGCTTACGAGCAGTACTTC.

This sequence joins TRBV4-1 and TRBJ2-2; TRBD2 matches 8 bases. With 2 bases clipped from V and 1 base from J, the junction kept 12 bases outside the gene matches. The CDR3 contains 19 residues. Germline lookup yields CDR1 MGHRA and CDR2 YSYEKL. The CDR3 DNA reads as TGCGCCAGCAGCCAACCCATAAGACCAGCGGGGGAGAACACCGGGGAGCTGTTTTTT. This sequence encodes CASSQPIRPAGENTGELFF.

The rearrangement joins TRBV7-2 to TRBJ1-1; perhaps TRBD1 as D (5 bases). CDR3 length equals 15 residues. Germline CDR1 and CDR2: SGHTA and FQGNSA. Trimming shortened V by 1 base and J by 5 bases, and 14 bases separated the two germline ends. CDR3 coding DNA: TGTGCCAGCAGCTTAGGCGGTGGGGCAATGACTGAAGCTTTCTTT. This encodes CASSLGGGAMTEAFF.

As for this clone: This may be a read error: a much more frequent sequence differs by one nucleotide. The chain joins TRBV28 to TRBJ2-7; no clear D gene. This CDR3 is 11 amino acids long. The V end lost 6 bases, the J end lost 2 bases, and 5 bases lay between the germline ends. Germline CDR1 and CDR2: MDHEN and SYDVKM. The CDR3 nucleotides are TGTGCCAGCAGCCCCGCCTACGAGCAGTACTTC. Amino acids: CASSPAYEQYF.

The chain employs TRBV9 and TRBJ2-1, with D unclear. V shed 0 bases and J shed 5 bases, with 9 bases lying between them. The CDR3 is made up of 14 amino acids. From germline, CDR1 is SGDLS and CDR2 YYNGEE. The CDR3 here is CASSVGNVNNEQFF. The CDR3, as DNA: TGTGCCAGCAGCGTAGGCAACGTTAACAATGAGCAGTTCTTC. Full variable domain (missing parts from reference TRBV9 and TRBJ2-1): DSGVTQTPKHLITATGQRVTLRCSPRSGDLSVYWYQQSLDQGLQFLIQYYNGEERAKGNILERFSAQQFPDLHSELNLSSLELGDSALYFCASSVGNVNNEQFFGPGTRLTVL.

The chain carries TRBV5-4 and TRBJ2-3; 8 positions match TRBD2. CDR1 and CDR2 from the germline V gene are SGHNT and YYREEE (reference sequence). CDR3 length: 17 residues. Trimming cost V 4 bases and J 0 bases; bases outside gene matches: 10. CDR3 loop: CASSRGGSRSSTDTQYF. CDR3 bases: TGTGCCAGCAGCCGGGGGGGATCCCGATCTAGCACAGATACGCAGTATTTT.

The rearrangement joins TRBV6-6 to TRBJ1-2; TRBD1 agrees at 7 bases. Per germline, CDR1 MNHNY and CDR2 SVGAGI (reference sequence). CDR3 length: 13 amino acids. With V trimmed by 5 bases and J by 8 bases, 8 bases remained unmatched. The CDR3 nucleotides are TGTGCCAGCAGTCTGACAGGGAGTTGGGGCTACACCTTC. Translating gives CASSLTGSWGYTF.

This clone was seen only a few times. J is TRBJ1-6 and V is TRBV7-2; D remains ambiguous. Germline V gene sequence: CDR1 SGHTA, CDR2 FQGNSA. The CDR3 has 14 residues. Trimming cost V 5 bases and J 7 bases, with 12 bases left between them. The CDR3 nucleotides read TGTGCCAGCAGCGTCAGAGCAGTAAATTCACCCCTCCACTTT. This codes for CASSVRAVNSPLHF. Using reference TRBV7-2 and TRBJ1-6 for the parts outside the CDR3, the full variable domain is GAGVSQSPSNKVTEKGKDVELRCDPISGHTALYWYRQSLGQGLEFLIYFQGNSAPDKSGLPSDRFSAERTGGSVSTLTIQRTQQEDSAVYLCASSVRAVNSPLHFGNGTRLTVT.

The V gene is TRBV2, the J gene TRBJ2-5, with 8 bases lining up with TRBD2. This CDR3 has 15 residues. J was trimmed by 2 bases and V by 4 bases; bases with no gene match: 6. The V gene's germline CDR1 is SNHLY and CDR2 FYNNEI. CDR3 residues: CASSGSLAAQETQYF. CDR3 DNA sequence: TGTGCCAGCAGTGGTTCACTAGCGGCTCAAGAGACCCAGTACTTC.

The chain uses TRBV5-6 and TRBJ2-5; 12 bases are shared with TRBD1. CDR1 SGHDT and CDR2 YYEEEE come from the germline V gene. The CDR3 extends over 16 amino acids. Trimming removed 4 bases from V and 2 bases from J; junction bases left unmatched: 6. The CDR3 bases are TGTGCCAGCAGCGGGGACAGGGGGCGTCCTCAAGAGACCCAGTACTTC. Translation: CASSGDRGRPQETQYF.

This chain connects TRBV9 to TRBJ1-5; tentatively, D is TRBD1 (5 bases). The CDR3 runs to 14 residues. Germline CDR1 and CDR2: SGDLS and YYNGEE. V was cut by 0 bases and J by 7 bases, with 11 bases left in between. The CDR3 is CASSVDQGEQPQHF. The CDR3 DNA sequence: TGTGCCAGCAGCGTAGACCAGGGAGAGCAGCCCCAGCATTTT.

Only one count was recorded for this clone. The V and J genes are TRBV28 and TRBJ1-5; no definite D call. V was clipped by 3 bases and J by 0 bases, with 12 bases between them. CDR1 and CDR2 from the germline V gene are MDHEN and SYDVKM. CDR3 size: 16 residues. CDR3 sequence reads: CASSFPNLDSNQPQHF. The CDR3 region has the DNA TGTGCCAGCAGTTTCCCCAACTTAGATAGCAATCAGCCCCAGCATTTT.

CDR3: CASKYTSGNTIYF. Here the CDR3 DNA reads TGTGCCAGCAAGTATACCTCTGGAAACACCATATATTTT. The chain uses TRBV6-1 and TRBJ1-3; D gene ambiguous. The germline V gene encodes CDR1 MNHNS and CDR2 SASEGT. The CDR3 has 13 amino acids. Trimming left V 7 bases short and J 0 bases short, with 7 bases between.

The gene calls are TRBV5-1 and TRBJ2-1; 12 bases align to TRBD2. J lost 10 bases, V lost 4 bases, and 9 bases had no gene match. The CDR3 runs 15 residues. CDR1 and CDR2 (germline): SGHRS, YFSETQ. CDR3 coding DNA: TGCGCCAGCAGCCGGGGACTAGCGGGTGATGGCGAGCAGTTCTTC. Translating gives CASSRGLAGDGEQFF.

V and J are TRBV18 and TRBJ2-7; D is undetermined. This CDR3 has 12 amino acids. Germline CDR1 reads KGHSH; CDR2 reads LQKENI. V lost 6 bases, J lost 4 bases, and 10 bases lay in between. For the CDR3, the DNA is TGTGCCAGCTCCCCGCTGGGGTACGAGCAGTACTTC. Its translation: CASSPLGYEQYF.

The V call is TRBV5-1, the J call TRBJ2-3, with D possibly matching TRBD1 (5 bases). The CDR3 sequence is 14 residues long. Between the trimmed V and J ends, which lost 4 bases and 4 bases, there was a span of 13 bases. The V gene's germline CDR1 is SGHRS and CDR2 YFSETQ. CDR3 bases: TGCGCCAGCAGCCTCTTGGGGCTAGCAGATACGCAGTATTTT. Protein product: CASSLLGLADTQYF.

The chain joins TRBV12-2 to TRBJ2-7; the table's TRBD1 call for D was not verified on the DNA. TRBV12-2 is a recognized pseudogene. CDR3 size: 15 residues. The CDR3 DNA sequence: TGTGCAAGTCGCAACCGGGACAGGGGACTCTACGAGCAGTACTTC. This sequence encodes CASRNRDRGLYEQYF.

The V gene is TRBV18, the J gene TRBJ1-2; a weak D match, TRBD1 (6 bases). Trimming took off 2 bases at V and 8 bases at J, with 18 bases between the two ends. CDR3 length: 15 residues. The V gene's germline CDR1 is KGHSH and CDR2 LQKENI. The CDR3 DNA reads TGTGCCAGCTCACCAGACCAGGGGATTCTTGGGGGCTACACCTTC. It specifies CASSPDQGILGGYTF.

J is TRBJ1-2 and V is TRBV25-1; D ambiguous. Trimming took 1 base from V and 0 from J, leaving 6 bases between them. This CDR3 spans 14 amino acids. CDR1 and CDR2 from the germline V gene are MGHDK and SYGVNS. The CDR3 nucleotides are TGTGCCAGCAGTGAATCGGGGACTAACTATGGCTACACCTTC. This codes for CASSESGTNYGYTF.

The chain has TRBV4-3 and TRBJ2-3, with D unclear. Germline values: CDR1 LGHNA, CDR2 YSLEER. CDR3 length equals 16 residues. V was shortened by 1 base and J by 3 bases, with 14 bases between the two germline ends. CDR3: CASSQAGADWTDTQYF. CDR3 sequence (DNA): TGCGCCAGCAGCCAAGCCGGCGCGGATTGGACAGATACGCAGTATTTT.

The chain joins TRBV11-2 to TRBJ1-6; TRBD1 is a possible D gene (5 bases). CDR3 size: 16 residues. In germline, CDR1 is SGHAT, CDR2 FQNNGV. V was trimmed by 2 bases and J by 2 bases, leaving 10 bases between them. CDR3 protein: CASSLRRDPYNSPLHF. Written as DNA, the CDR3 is TGTGCCAGCAGCTTAAGAAGGGACCCCTATAATTCACCCCTCCACTTT.

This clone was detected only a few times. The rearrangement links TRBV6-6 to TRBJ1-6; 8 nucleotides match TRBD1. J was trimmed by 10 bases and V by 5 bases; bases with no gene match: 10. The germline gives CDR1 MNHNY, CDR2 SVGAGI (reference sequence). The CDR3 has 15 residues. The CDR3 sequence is CASSPDRGGESPLHF. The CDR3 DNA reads TGTGCCAGCAGTCCAGACAGGGGAGGGGAATCACCCCTCCACTTT.